A single sample is the source of the 4 T cell receptor beta chains below, sequenced in a study of OX40 agonist ivuxolimab in advanced cancers. Clones were read by immunoSEQ multiplex PCR, and TCRdb kept only the in-frame ones, dropping some. The sample has about 46,000 clones; over 75% are singletons. The starting material was CD4+ or CD8+ T cells sorted from blood, obtained in a trial of the OX40 agonist ivuxolimab. These receptors were taken from an adult with an advanced solid tumor such as melanoma, head and neck, liver or kidney cancer.

The chain joins TRBV28 to TRBJ2-7, with D unresolved. CDR1 and CDR2 (germline): MDHEN, SYDVKM. The V gene lost 6 bases and the J gene lost 4 bases, with 13 bases spanning the gap. The CDR3 is 13 residues long. In DNA form, the CDR3 reads TGTGCCAGCAGCCGACACGACACTTACGAGCAGTACTTC. This sequence encodes CASSRHDTYEQYF.

This clone occurred once. This rearrangement joins TRBV5-1 to TRBJ2-3; no reliable D call. The CDR3 sequence is 14 residues long. V was trimmed by 2 bases and J by 6 bases, leaving 13 bases between them. Per germline, CDR1 SGHRS and CDR2 YFSETQ. The CDR3 here is CASSLGLFSDTQYF. CDR3 bases: TGCGCCAGCAGCTTAGGCTTGTTCTCGGATACGCAGTATTTT.

The chain couples TRBV7-9 to TRBJ2-1; D gene ambiguous. The CDR3 is made up of 13 amino acids. Germline CDR1 SEHNR, CDR2 FQNEAQ (reference sequence). Trimming cost V 2 bases and J 5 bases, with 7 bases left between them. CDR3 nucleotide sequence: TGTGCCAGCAGCTTATATGCAGACAATGAGCAGTTCTTC. This sequence encodes CASSLYADNEQFF.

The chain uses TRBV19 and TRBJ1-5, with 7 bases matching TRBD1. J was trimmed by 5 bases and V by 0 bases; bases with no gene match: 13. Germline CDR1 reads LNHDA; CDR2 reads SQIVND (reference sequence). The CDR3 length is 18 residues. CDR3 protein: CASSIEVLLGQRYQPQHF. CDR3 in DNA: TGTGCCAGTAGTATAGAGGTGTTATTGGGACAGCGTTATCAGCCCCAGCATTTT.